Listed below are T cell receptor beta chains from one sample, sequenced in a study of Graves' ophthalmopathy and Graves' hyperthyroidism. TCRdb called the multiplex PCR reads again in MiXCR, with one record for every CDR3 protein. Among about 370,000 distinct CDR3 sequences listed, about a sixth were seen once. Sequencing was performed on peripheral blood. Source of these receptors: an adult woman with stable Graves' hyperthyroidism. Each CDR3 is given with its conserved first and last residue. A D gene is named only where the DNA matches it firmly. Clone size is not always given. Where it is, it says once, few, many or a class for expanded clones.

TRBD2 | TRBJ2-3 | TRBV27 | NA | TGTGCCAGCAGTTTGGGCGGGACTAGCGTTTTTGGGTCAGATACGCAGTATTTT | CASSLGGTSVFGSDTQYF
NA | TRBJ2-7 | TRBV12-3/TRBV12-4 | many | TGTGCCAGCAGTTTAGGAGTAGGACAGACCTACGAGCAGTACTTC | CASSLGVGQTYEQYF
TRBD1 | TRBJ2-6 | TRBV2 | many | TGTGCCAGCAGACCGGGACAGGGCTCTGGGGCCAACGTCCTGACTTTC | CASRPGQGSGANVLTF
NA | TRBJ2-5 | TRBV11-1 | many | TGTGCCAGCAGCTTAGTTCCGGGCCAAGAGACCCAGTACTTC | CASSLVPGQETQYF
NA | TRBJ1-1 | TRBV6-1 | many | TGTGCCAGCAGTGTGGGGGCATCCTATGAGGGGACTGAAGCTTTCTTT | CASSVGASYEGTEAFF
NA | TRBJ2-6 | TRBV6-1 | many | TGTGCCAGCAGCCCAATCCTATCTGGGGCCAACGTCCTGACTTTC | CASSPILSGANVLTF
NA | TRBJ1-5 | TRBV7-2 | few | TGTGCCAGCAGCCCATCGGCGGGCAATCAGCCCCAGCATTTT | CASSPSAGNQPQHF
NA | TRBJ1-5 | TRBV6-5 | many | TGTGCCAGCGCGGGCCTTGACTATAGCAATCAGCCCCAGCATTTT | CASAGLDYSNQPQHF
NA | TRBJ2-7 | TRBV5-1 | many | TGCGCCAGCAGCTTGCCCAGAAGGGACGAGCAGTACTTC | CASSLPRRDEQYF
NA | TRBJ1-5 | TRBV15 | many | TGTGCCACCAGCAGAGAGACAGCACTCTACAATCAGCCCCAGCATTTT | CATSRETALYNQPQHF
TRBD1 | TRBJ1-2 | TRBV30 | NA | TGTGCCTGGACCCTCCTCCGGGACAGCTATGGCTACACCTTC | CAWTLLRDSYGYTF
TRBD2 | TRBJ2-7 | TRBV20-1 | many | TGCAGTGCTAGACCCCCGGGCGGGCTAGCGGGAGGTGGCGACGAGCAGTACTTC | CSARPPGGLAGGGDEQYF
NA | TRBJ2-7 | TRBV20-1 | few | TGCAGTGCTGATACTAGGACAAACTACGAGCAGTACTTC | CSADTRTNYEQYF
NA | TRBJ2-7 | TRBV4-2 | many | TGTGCCAGCAGCCAAGAAATCCCGACTCCGGGGGCGGGGGAGCAGTACTTC | CASSQEIPTPGAGEQYF
NA | TRBJ2-5 | TRBV20-1 | many | TGCAGTGCTAGTCGGGTCGAGTTGAGACTAGTTGGCGAGACCCAGTACTTC | CSASRVELRLVGETQYF
NA | TRBJ1-5 | TRBV25-1 | many | TGTGCCAGCAGTGAAACGGGTCTTTTCGATCAGCCCCAGCATTTT | CASSETGLFDQPQHF
NA | TRBJ2-3 | TRBV10-3 | NA | TGTGCCATCAGTGAGTCGAAGGCCAGGGTTGCAGATACGCAGTATTTT | CAISESKARVADTQYF
NA | TRBJ1-2 | TRBV6-2/TRBV6-3 | many | TGTGCCAGCAGCAACAGGGTTGCCTATGGCTACACCTTC | CASSNRVAYGYTF
NA | TRBJ2-2 | TRBV7-8 | NA | TGTGCCAGCAGCTTAGTAATGGTGGGGGAGCTGTTTTTT | CASSLVMVGELFF
TRBD1 | TRBJ2-7 | TRBV18 | few | TGTGCCAGCTCACTAATGGGACAGGGGATCGGCTCCTACGAGCAGTACTTC | CASSLMGQGIGSYEQYF
TRBD1 | TRBJ1-1 | TRBV14 | few | TGTGCCAGCAGCCAAATAACTCTCCGGGACAGGGGGACCCCTGAAGCTTTCTTT | CASSQITLRDRGTPEAFF
TRBD2 | TRBJ2-7 | TRBV25-1 | many | TGTGCCAGCAGTCCAGCGGCTAGCGGGTCCTACGAGCAGTACTTC | CASSPAASGSYEQYF
TRBD1 | TRBJ1-1 | TRBV12-3/TRBV12-4 | NA | TGTGCCAGCAGTTTAGGTGGACAGGTAGGCACTGAAGCTTTCTTT | CASSLGGQVGTEAFF
NA | TRBJ2-7 | TRBV12-3/TRBV12-4 | many | TGTGCCAGCAGTTTATTAAGCGCCGAGTACGAGCAGTACTTC | CASSLLSAEYEQYF
NA | TRBJ1-5 | TRBV12-3/TRBV12-4 | many | TGTGCCAGCAGTCCCGACGGGGCTTTATATCAGCCCCAGCATTTT | CASSPDGALYQPQHF
TRBD2 | TRBJ2-2 | TRBV10-1 | few | TGCGCCAGCAGTGAGGCGGGAGGGCCCACCGGGGAGCTGTTTTTT | CASSEAGGPTGELFF
NA | TRBJ1-1 | TRBV7-9 | many | TGTGCCAGCAGCTTCTCCATAAACACTGAAGCTTTCTTT | CASSFSINTEAFF
TRBD1 | TRBJ1-5 | TRBV20-1 | NA | TGCAGTGCTAGAGATTGGACAGGGTATCAGCCCCAGCATTTT | CSARDWTGYQPQHF
TRBD1 | TRBJ1-2 | TRBV7-2 | many | TGTGCCAGCAGCTCCGGACAGGGGGCTCGTGGCTACACCTTC | CASSSGQGARGYTF
TRBD1 | TRBJ1-6 | TRBV2 | many | TGTGCCAGCAGCAAAGGGGGCAGGGGGACGTATTCACCCCTCCACTTT | CASSKGGRGTYSPLHF
NA | TRBJ2-2 | TRBV12-3/TRBV12-4 | NA | TGTGCCAGCAGTCGGGACGGACTAACCGGGGAGCTGTTTTTT | CASSRDGLTGELFF
TRBD1 | TRBJ1-1 | TRBV20-1 | NA | TGCAGTGCTATGGGACAGGGTAACACTGAAGCTTTCTTT | CSAMGQGNTEAFF
TRBD2 | TRBJ2-5 | TRBV12-3/TRBV12-4 | many | TGTGCCAGCAGTATAGACACTAGCGGGTTAGGGGAGACCCAGTACTTC | CASSIDTSGLGETQYF
TRBD2 | TRBJ2-5 | TRBV28 | many | TGTGCCAGCAGTTTTGTGGCGGGAGTAGGGGAGACCCAGTACTTC | CASSFVAGVGETQYF
NA | TRBJ2-2 | TRBV30 | many | TGTGCCTGGAGAGGGGTCCCAGGGGTCACCGGGGAGCTGTTTTTT | CAWRGVPGVTGELFF
NA | TRBJ2-7 | TRBV5-1 | many | TGCGCCAGCAGCCCGAAAAACAGGGTTCCTAACGAGCAGTACTTC | CASSPKNRVPNEQYF
NA | TRBJ1-1 | TRBV7-9 | many | TGTGCCAGCAGCTTAGTTTCCGGGGGGGGACCCCAGAACACTGAAGCTTTCTTT | CASSLVSGGGPQNTEAFF